These 26 T cell receptor beta chains were all obtained from the same sample, sequenced in a study of T-cell memory formation after mild COVID-19. TCRdb analysed the 5' RACE reads with MiXCR anew, one entry per CDR3 protein. The table has under 450,000 distinct CDR3 sequences, around 20% seen once; the top ten hold 20% to 25%. The sample taken for sequencing was PBMCs or a T cell subset sorted from them (not recorded which). The origin of the receptors is a man younger than 35 who had mild COVID-19 (a few samples of this study predate the infection). Cell type and time point are not known.

This clonotype was picked up a small number of times. The chain employs TRBV12-3 or TRBV12-4 and TRBJ2-7; D is unclear. This CDR3 has 13 residues. V gave up 5 bases and J gave up 4 bases, with 12 bases separating them. CDR3 DNA: TGTGCCAGCAGTCTGAGGCTGGAGTACGAGCAGTACTTC. It codes for CASSLRLEYEQYF.

This clonotype was recorded a few times. The chain links TRBV20-1 to TRBJ1-1; D call uncertain. Germline lookup yields CDR1 DFQATT and CDR2 SNEGSKA (reference sequence). Trimming left V 5 bases short and J 11 bases short, with 24 bases between. The CDR3 length is 14 residues. CDR3 nucleotides: TGCAGTGCTTCCTTTCCTTACGACGTGACGAGGGCTTTCTTT. Translation gives CSASFPYDVTRAFF.

The V gene is TRBV9, the J gene TRBJ1-5; no reliable D call. CDR3 length: 15 residues. The germline gives CDR1 SGDLS, CDR2 YYNGEE. Trimming removed 0 bases from V and 0 bases from J, with 7 bases in between. The CDR3 protein is CASSVGGNSNQPQHF. In DNA, the CDR3 is TGTGCCAGCAGCGTAGGGGGTAATAGCAATCAGCCCCAGCATTTT.

Here the CDR3 DNA reads TGTGCCAGCAGCCCAACCTGGACAGGGAACACTGAAGCTTTCTTT. Amino acid sequence: CASSPTWTGNTEAFF. The chain is built from TRBV3-1 and TRBJ1-1; 7 bases map to TRBD1. V gave up 4 bases and J gave up 1 base; unmatched junction bases: 6. Germline CDR1 reads LGHDT; CDR2 reads YNNKEL (reference sequence). The CDR3 is made up of 15 amino acids.

The chain joins TRBV24-1 to TRBJ1-2; D might be TRBD1 (6 bases). V was pared by 0 bases and J by 6 bases, with 10 bases between. The CDR3 runs 14 residues. CDR1 KGHDR and CDR2 SFDVKD come from the germline V gene. CDR3 region: CATSDLPGDDGYTF. In DNA, the CDR3 is TGTGCCACCAGTGATTTGCCAGGGGACGATGGCTACACCTTC.

The chain links TRBV6-5 to TRBJ2-7; D is unresolved. The germline gives CDR1 MNHEY, CDR2 SVGAGI. Trimming stripped 2 bases from V and 6 bases from J, with 8 bases between. The length of the CDR3 is 12 residues. The CDR3 nucleotides read TGTGCCAGCAGTTACGGAACTTCCGAGCAGTACTTC. Protein sequence: CASSYGTSEQYF.

This clonotype has more than one count but fewer than ten. This chain uses TRBV5-4 with TRBJ2-3, with D uncertain. In germline, CDR1 is SGHNT, CDR2 YYREEE (reference sequence). CDR3 length equals 13 residues. Trimming stripped 1 base from V and 6 bases from J, with 9 bases between. For the CDR3, the DNA is TGTGCCAGCAGCTTGTGGGGTGGGGATACGCAGTATTTT. Protein product: CASSLWGGDTQYF. Together with reference TRBV5-4 and TRBJ2-3, the CDR3 gives the full variable domain: ETGVTQSPTHLIKTRGQQVTLRCSSQSGHNTVSWYQQALGQGPQFIFQYYREEENGRGNFPPRFSGLQFPNYSSELNVNALELDDSALYLCASSLWGGDTQYFGPGTRLTVL.

The V call is TRBV20-1, the J call TRBJ1-1, with D perhaps TRBD1 (6 bases). The CDR3 sequence is 13 residues long. Germline-derived CDR1 and CDR2 are DFQATT and SNEGSKA (reference sequence). V was pared by 3 bases and J by 3 bases, with 11 bases between. CDR3 loop: CSASWGAYTEAFF. In DNA form, the CDR3 reads TGCAGTGCTAGTTGGGGGGCTTACACTGAAGCTTTCTTT.

The table lists this clonotype with many counts. The chain uses TRBV5-1 and TRBJ2-1; 7 bases line up with TRBD2. This CDR3 is built from 16 residues. V shed 1 base and J 6 bases; nucleotides not matched to a gene: 10. Germline CDR1 and CDR2: SGHRS and YFSETQ. The CDR3: CASSLNPGGPSNEQFF. For the CDR3, the DNA is TGCGCCAGCAGCTTGAATCCGGGGGGACCCTCCAATGAGCAGTTCTTC.

The chain joins TRBV28 to TRBJ2-3; D call uncertain. The germline V and J ends were trimmed by 10 bases and 4 bases, with 18 bases remaining between them. The V gene's germline CDR1 is MDHEN and CDR2 SYDVKM. The CDR3 loop spans 14 amino acids. CDR3 sequence (DNA): TGTGCCACCCATCGAACCCTGGACCCAGATACGCAGTATTTT. It encodes CATHRTLDPDTQYF.

The chain combines TRBV5-1 with TRBJ2-1, with 9 bases fitting TRBD1. CDR3 length: 14 amino acids. Per germline, CDR1 SGHRS and CDR2 YFSETQ. V shed 4 bases and J 9 bases; nucleotides not matched to a gene: 8. CDR3 in DNA: TGCGCCAGCAGCCATGAGGGACAGGGCGGTGAGCAGTTCTTC. Translating gives CASSHEGQGGEQFF. Full variable domain (rest looked up from reference TRBV5-1 and TRBJ2-1): KAGVTQTPRYLIKTRGQQVTLSCSPISGHRSVSWYQQTPGQGLQFLFEYFSETQRNKGNFPGRFSGRQFSNSRSEMNVSTLELGDSALYLCASSHEGQGGEQFFGPGTRLTVL.

The sample holds a few counts of this clonotype. The V and J genes are TRBV7-2 and TRBJ1-6; TRBD1 is a possible D gene (6 bases). The CDR3 runs to 15 residues. Germline-derived CDR1 and CDR2 are SGHTA and FQGNSA. V was clipped by 3 bases and J by 13 bases, with 19 bases between them. The CDR3 loop is CASSFGTPGGVPLHF. Here the CDR3 DNA reads TGTGCCAGCAGCTTCGGGACACCAGGCGGGGTTCCCCTCCACTTT.

The chain combines TRBV18 with TRBJ2-4, with D perhaps TRBD1 (5 bases). V was clipped by 2 bases and J by 4 bases, with 9 bases between them. The germline V gene encodes CDR1 KGHSH and CDR2 LQKENI. This CDR3 is 14 amino acids long. The DNA for the CDR3 is TGTGCCAGCTCACCAGAGACAGTAAAAAACATTCAGTACTTC. The encoded protein is CASSPETVKNIQYF.

This clonotype came up many times. J is TRBJ1-1 and V is TRBV5-1; TRBD1 agrees at 9 bases. Trimming cost V 4 bases and J 7 bases; bases outside gene matches: 2. The CDR3 is 12 residues long. Germline assignment: CDR1 SGHRS and CDR2 YFSETQ. Here the CDR3 DNA reads TGCGCCAGCAGCCGGACAGGGGTTGAAGCTTTCTTT. It specifies CASSRTGVEAFF.

This clonotype was seen only a few times. This chain connects TRBV7-6 to TRBJ2-5; no reliable D call. Trimming left V 2 bases short and J 2 bases short, with 12 bases between. The V gene's germline CDR1 is SGHVS and CDR2 FNYEAQ. The CDR3 runs 15 residues. The CDR3 nucleotides are TGTGCCAGCAGCTTACGGCTTAGGCCTCAAGAGACCCAGTACTTC. Its protein is CASSLRLRPQETQYF.

The V call is TRBV6-6, the J call TRBJ1-1; D remains unclear. CDR1 is MNHNY, CDR2 SVGAGI, per germline (reference sequence). V dropped 4 bases and J dropped 7 bases, with 16 bases sitting between them. This CDR3 comprises 14 residues. CDR3 coding DNA: TGTGCCAGCAGTTCGAGGAACAAACAAAGTGAAGCTTTCTTT. Protein sequence: CASSSRNKQSEAFF.

This clonotype was seen more than once but under ten times. The V call is TRBV4-2, the J call TRBJ2-1, with D hard to call. With 0 bases removed from V and 9 bases from J, the gap between germline ends came to 12 bases. The CDR3 runs to 14 residues. The V gene's germline CDR1 is LGHNA and CDR2 YNFKEQ. CDR3 sequence reads: CASSQDTQVIEQFF. The CDR3 bases are TGTGCCAGCAGCCAAGATACGCAGGTCATTGAGCAGTTCTTC.

This clonotype showed up just a few times. This sequence joins TRBV3-1 and TRBJ2-2, with D hard to call. CDR1 is LGHDT and CDR2 is YNNKEL in the germline V gene (reference sequence). The CDR3 contains 12 residues. V was shortened by 1 base and J by 7 bases, with 4 bases between the two germline ends. The CDR3 spells CASSQGFGELFF. CDR3 DNA sequence: TGTGCCAGCAGCCAAGGGTTCGGGGAGCTGTTTTTT.

This clonotype showed up just a few times. The V call is TRBV12-5, the J call TRBJ2-7; D perhaps matches TRBD1 (6 bases). Germline V gives CDR1 LGHNT, CDR2 FRNRAP. CDR3 length equals 17 residues. Trimming cost V 2 bases and J 3 bases, with 20 bases left between them. CDR3 in amino acids: CASGLRWTARPHYEQYV. The CDR3 DNA follows: TGTGCTAGTGGTTTGCGCTGGACAGCGAGACCCCACTACGAGCAGTACGTC.

This clonotype was observed a handful of times. The J gene is TRBJ2-2, the V gene TRBV2, with a tentative D call TRBD1 (7 bases). CDR1 SNHLY and CDR2 FYNNEI come from the germline V gene. V was trimmed by 6 bases and J by 5 bases, leaving 13 bases between them. This CDR3 is 14 amino acids long. The CDR3 here is CASSNQGGTGELFF. DNA for the CDR3: TGTGCCAGCAGCAATCAGGGGGGAACCGGGGAGCTGTTTTTT.

The chain uses TRBV3-1 and TRBJ1-2, with D tentatively TRBD1 (5 bases). CDR1 LGHDT and CDR2 YNNKEL come from the germline V gene (reference sequence). Deletions cut 1 base from V and 4 bases from J, with 13 bases between. The length of the CDR3 is 15 residues. The CDR3 DNA sequence: TGTGCCAGCAGCCAAGTTTCATCGGGGACCTATGGCTACACCTTC. Its translation is CASSQVSSGTYGYTF.

This clonotype was found a few times. The chain recombines TRBV6-5 with TRBJ1-2; a possible D gene is TRBD1 (6 bases). The V gene's germline CDR1 is MNHEY and CDR2 SVGAGI. The CDR3 is made up of 17 amino acids. V lost 2 bases and J 2 bases, leaving 18 bases between the germline ends. CDR3 nucleotide sequence: TGTGCCAGCAGTTACAGTCTCACCCGGGGGCTCAACTATGGCTACACCTTC. It specifies CASSYSLTRGLNYGYTF.

The table lists this clonotype with a few counts. This rearrangement joins TRBV28 to TRBJ2-3; weak D call: TRBD1 (6 bases). Germline CDR1 MDHEN, CDR2 SYDVKM. The V gene lost 6 bases and the J gene lost 6 bases, with 10 bases spanning the gap. The CDR3 is 12 residues long. This CDR3 is CASSAQGDTQYF. The CDR3 bases are TGTGCCAGCAGCGCGCAGGGGGATACGCAGTATTTT.

In this sample, this clonotype turned up a few times. The rearrangement links TRBV12-3 or TRBV12-4 to TRBJ2-3; no clear D. Trimming cost V 5 bases and J 0 bases, with 6 bases left between them. The CDR3 sequence is 13 residues long. CDR3 nucleotides: TGTGCCAGCAGTGCAACTAGCACAGATACGCAGTATTTT. Translated, it gives CASSATSTDTQYF.

This clonotype was picked up a small number of times. V gene TRBV6-5 combines with J gene TRBJ2-5; D may be TRBD1 (5 bases). The CDR3 has 15 residues. The V end was cut by 2 bases, the J end by 1 base, with 11 bases between. Germline CDR1 MNHEY, CDR2 SVGAGI. Here the CDR3 DNA reads TGTGCCAGCAGTTACGCACAGGCGACCCAAGAGACCCAGTACTTC. Translating it yields CASSYAQATQETQYF.

In regard to this clonotype: Its ends do not fully match the called genes, so a read error is possible. V and J are TRBV7-9 and TRBJ1-2; D gene ambiguous. In germline, CDR1 is SEHNR, CDR2 FQNEAQ (reference sequence). The CDR3 extends over 16 amino acids. The chain's CDR3 is CASRLVSRHVGYGYTF. DNA for the CDR3: TGTGCCAGCAGATTAGTTTCTCGACACGTCGGCTATGGCTACACCTTC.